Listed below are T cell receptor beta chains from one sample, sequenced in a study of T-cell reconstitution after alpha-beta-depleted transplantation in children. From the PCR reads, TCRdb called clonotypes with MiXCR, one entry per CDR3 protein. The sample shows 500,000 to 750,000 distinct CDR3 sequences, 25% to 30% of them seen only once. The sequencing used PBMCs, collected before TCRalphabeta/CD19-depleted stem cell transplant. The receptors originated from a boy younger than two with Wiskott-Aldrich syndrome, due to receive a stem cell transplant. Each CDR3 is given with its conserved first and last residue. A D gene is named only where the DNA matches it firmly. Clone size is shown for a subset of rows, as once, few, many or a class of expanded clone.

abundance,d_gene,j_gene,v_gene,CDR3nt,CDR3aa
once,-,TRBJ2-2,TRBV4-1,TGCGCCAGCAGCCAAGAAGGGGCAAACACCGGGGAGCTGTTTTTT,CASSQEGANTGELFF
few,-,TRBJ1-3,TRBV5-1,TGCGCCAGCAGCTTGGATGCCAGGAGCTCTGGAAACACCATATATTTT,CASSLDARSSGNTIYF
-,-,TRBJ1-6,TRBV5-4,TGTGCCAGCAGCTTGCCGGGTCCGGATTCACCCCTCCACTTT,CASSLPGPDSPLHF
few,TRBD1,TRBJ2-6,TRBV27,TGTGCCAGCAGTTTCTGGGCCAGGGGGCTCCCTGGGGCCAACGTCCTGACTTTC,CASSFWARGLPGANVLTF
-,-,TRBJ2-7,TRBV7-8,TGTGCCAGCAGCCCAATCGGACAGCCCTACGAGCAGTACTTC,CASSPIGQPYEQYF
-,-,TRBJ2-7,TRBV3-1,TGTGCCAGCAGCCGGGGTTTCTCCTACGAGCAGTACTTC,CASSRGFSYEQYF
few,TRBD1,TRBJ2-1,TRBV5-1,TGCGCCAGCAGCTCCTGGACAGGGGGCAATGAGCAGTTCTTC,CASSSWTGGNEQFF
few,-,TRBJ1-6,TRBV2,TGTGCCAGCAGTGTCGTCAGGGCGGATTCACCCCTCCACTTT,CASSVVRADSPLHF
-,TRBD1,TRBJ2-5,TRBV10-3,TGTGCCATCAGTTGGACAGGGGGGGGGATGGAGACCCAGTACTTC,CAISWTGGGMETQYF
-,TRBD2,TRBJ2-7,TRBV5-1,TGCGCCTCAGCGGTAACGGGGGGCGAGCAGTACTTC,CASAVTGGEQYF
-,TRBD1,TRBJ1-1,TRBV29-1,TGCAGCTGCACATCCGGGACAGGCTACACTGAAGCTTTCTTT,CSCTSGTGYTEAFF
-,TRBD1,TRBJ2-5,TRBV20-1,TGCAGTGCTACAAAGACAGGGGGCTTGGAGACCCAGTACTTC,CSATKTGGLETQYF
few,-,TRBJ1-5,TRBV10-3,TGTGCCACAAAAGGGGATAGCAATCAGCCCCAGCATTTT,CATKGDSNQPQHF
-,-,TRBJ2-5,TRBV12-3/TRBV12-4,TGTGCCAGCAGTTTCAAGGTTGAGACCCAGTACTTC,CASSFKVETQYF
-,TRBD2,TRBJ2-5,TRBV10-3,TGTGCCATCAAGCCCACGGGGGGGATCACCCAGTACTTC,CAIKPTGGITQYF
few,TRBD1,TRBJ1-2,TRBV27,TGTGCCAGCAGCCCGGACAGGCACCGGGGAGGGCCTAACTATGGCTACACCTTC,CASSPDRHRGGPNYGYTF
-,TRBD1,TRBJ2-1,TRBV24-1,TGTGCCACCAGTGAGCCCAGGACAGGGTGGGTCAATGAGCAGTTCTTC,CATSEPRTGWVNEQFF
few,-,TRBJ2-5,TRBV7-3,TGTGCCAGCAGCTTACAGGATTTAGAGACCCAGTACTTC,CASSLQDLETQYF
few,-,TRBJ1-5,TRBV12-3/TRBV12-4,TGTGCCAGCAGTTTTTCAGGCCGCAATCAGCCCCAGCATTTT,CASSFSGRNQPQHF
-,TRBD2,TRBJ2-3,TRBV3-1,TGTGCCAGCCGAGCGGGATATAGCACAGATACGCAGTATTTT,CASRAGYSTDTQYF
once,-,TRBJ1-1,TRBV11-1,TGTGCCAGCAGTTGCTCCGGTTGGGGGGTCTCAAACACTGAAGCTTTCTTT,CASSCSGWGVSNTEAFF
-,TRBD2,TRBJ2-1,TRBV11-2,TGTGCCAGCAGCTTAGAGGGTGGTAGCGGGGCGTACAATGAGCAGTTCTTC,CASSLEGGSGAYNEQFF
-,-,TRBJ2-1,TRBV29-1,TGCAGCGTTGTCGGGGCGGGAAGGTCCAATGAGCAGTTCTTC,CSVVGAGRSNEQFF
-,TRBD2,TRBJ2-7,TRBV6-1,TGTGCCAGCAACCCCTTTGGGGGGGAAGCGTCCGAGCAGTACTTC,CASNPFGGEASEQYF
-,TRBD2,TRBJ2-3,TRBV11-2,TGTGCCAGCGGACTAGCGGGCACAGATACGCAGTATTTT,CASGLAGTDTQYF
-,-,TRBJ2-1,TRBV5-1,TGCGCCAGCAGCTTGGAGGAAAGCTCCTACAATGAGCAGTTCTTC,CASSLEESSYNEQFF
-,TRBD1,TRBJ2-3,TRBV29-1,TGCAGCGTTGAGCAGGGGGTCCCCCCAGATACGCAGTATTTT,CSVEQGVPPDTQYF
-,TRBD2,TRBJ2-5,TRBV12-3/TRBV12-4,TGTGCCAGCAGCTTTCGGGAGGGCCACCAGACCCAGTACTTC,CASSFREGHQTQYF
-,TRBD2,TRBJ2-3,TRBV4-1,TGCGCCAGCAGCGTGACTAGCGGCCTAGTCACAGATACGCAGTATTTT,CASSVTSGLVTDTQYF
-,TRBD2,TRBJ2-3,TRBV19,TGTGCCAGCACCCGGACTAGCGGGAGCACAGATACGCAGTATTTT,CASTRTSGSTDTQYF
-,-,TRBJ2-7,TRBV20-1,TGCAGTGCTCACAATAGGGGCGAGCAGTACTTC,CSAHNRGEQYF
-,TRBD2,TRBJ2-1,TRBV12-3/TRBV12-4,TGTGCCAGCAGTTACGGGAGGCACAATGAGCAGTTCTTC,CASSYGRHNEQFF
few,TRBD2,TRBJ2-5,TRBV6-1,TGTGCCAGCAGTGTGGGAACGGGAGGGCCGAGTGAGACCCAGTACTTC,CASSVGTGGPSETQYF
few,-,TRBJ2-2,TRBV20-1,TGCAGTGCACTTACAGGGTTTACCGGGGAGCTGTTTTTT,CSALTGFTGELFF
-,TRBD1,TRBJ1-1,TRBV13,TGTGCCACCTCAAACGACCGGTGGGGGACAGCCATGAACACTGAAGCTTTCTTT,CATSNDRWGTAMNTEAFF
-,-,TRBJ2-1,TRBV27,TGTGCCAGCAGTTTAACTACTCTTTTCGAAGTTAATGAGCAGTTCTTC,CASSLTTLFEVNEQFF
few,-,TRBJ1-6,TRBV27,TGTGCCAGCAGTTTATCGGCGGAGAGCTCCTATAATTCACCCCTCCACTTT,CASSLSAESSYNSPLHF
-,-,TRBJ2-1,TRBV29-1,TGCAGCGTACCCTCAAACGGCATGTATGAGCAGTTCTTC,CSVPSNGMYEQFF
few,TRBD2,TRBJ2-3,TRBV5-5,TGTGCCAGCAGCTTGGCTAGCGGGGGGGATACGCAGTATTTT,CASSLASGGDTQYF
few,-,TRBJ2-5,TRBV3-1,TGTGCCAGCAGCCAAGGGAAGACCCAGTACTTC,CASSQGKTQYF
few,-,TRBJ1-2,TRBV10-3,TGTGCCATCAGTGCGGGGCTCGATGGCTACACCTTC,CAISAGLDGYTF
-,TRBD2,TRBJ2-2,TRBV12-3/TRBV12-4,TGTGCCAGCAGTAATAGCGGGAGCGGGGAGCTGTTTTTT,CASSNSGSGELFF
few,-,TRBJ1-5,TRBV12-3/TRBV12-4,TGTGCCAGCAGTTTCGAGGGACCGGGTAGCAATCAGCCCCAGCATTTT,CASSFEGPGSNQPQHF
few,-,TRBJ2-3,TRBV20-1,TGCAGTGCTAGCATCTTCCCTGCGGGATCCAACAGGGCGCAGTATTTT,CSASIFPAGSNRAQYF
few,-,TRBJ1-1,TRBV29-1,TGCAGCGTTGAAGAGGAAGGAGAGAAAGCTTTCTTT,CSVEEEGEKAFF
few,TRBD2,TRBJ2-1,TRBV12-3/TRBV12-4,TGTGCCAGCAGTCTGACTAGCGGGAGGGTTGGTGAGCAGTTCTTC,CASSLTSGRVGEQFF
few,-,TRBJ2-3,TRBV20-1,TGCAGTGCTAGAGTGGTGGATACGCAGTATTTT,CSARVVDTQYF
-,-,TRBJ1-3,TRBV28,TGTGCCAGCAGTTCACATACAGGGTTCTCTGGAAACACCATATATTTT,CASSSHTGFSGNTIYF
-,-,TRBJ2-3,TRBV18,TGTGCCAGCTCACCGGCGGCAGATACGCAGTATTTT,CASSPAADTQYF
-,TRBD2,TRBJ2-7,TRBV5-6,TGTGCCAGCAGCTTACTTTGGACTAGCGGGACTTACGAGCAGTACTTC,CASSLLWTSGTYEQYF
few,-,TRBJ2-7,TRBV5-1,TGCGCCAGCAGCAGTGACAGTCGATTCTACGAGCAGTACTTC,CASSSDSRFYEQYF
few,-,TRBJ2-1,TRBV28,TGTGCCAGCAGTCTATATAGAAGCGGCTCCTACAATGAGCAGTTCTTC,CASSLYRSGSYNEQFF
-,-,TRBJ2-1,TRBV5-1,TGCGCCAGCACCTCCCTGCCAACTAGCCCGGTCTCCTACAATGAGCAGTTCTTC,CASTSLPTSPVSYNEQFF
-,-,TRBJ2-3,TRBV28,TGTGCCAGCAGTATAAACCGGGACGACACAGATACGCAGTATTTT,CASSINRDDTDTQYF
-,-,TRBJ2-3,TRBV5-1,TGCGCCAGCAGCGGACCGGACTACAGGTCAGATACGCAGTATTTT,CASSGPDYRSDTQYF
many,-,TRBJ2-1,TRBV20-1,TGCAGTGCTAGTAGGGGGAGCTCCTACAATGAGCAGTTCTTC,CSASRGSSYNEQFF
once,TRBD2,TRBJ2-7,TRBV20-1,TGCAGTGCTAGATCTCTTGCTAGCGGTTACGAGCAGTACTTC,CSARSLASGYEQYF
few,-,TRBJ2-7,TRBV6-2/TRBV6-3,TGTGCCAGCAGTCACACCTACGAGCAGTACTTC,CASSHTYEQYF
-,TRBD2,TRBJ2-2,TRBV12-3/TRBV12-4,TGTGCCAGCAGCCTCGATGGGACTAGCAAGAGCACCGGGGAGCTGTTTTTT,CASSLDGTSKSTGELFF
-,TRBD2,TRBJ2-2,TRBV5-1,TGCGCCAGCAGCAACCGTCCGCGGACTAGCGGGATGTTGTCCGGGGAGCTGTTTTTT,CASSNRPRTSGMLSGELFF